The clone carrying this T cell receptor beta chain has a single count. The antigen remains unidentified. Cultured cells yielded isolated CD4+ T cells after 10 days. This CDR3 has 14 amino acids. V dropped 7 bases and J dropped 6 bases, with 16 bases sitting between them. Per the germline V gene, CDR1 is MNHEY and CDR2 is SVGAGI. The data originate from a study of vaccination effects on CD4 cells after COVID-19. Using immunoSEQ multiplex PCR, the repertoire was profiled, and TCRdb retains in-frame clones only, with some absent. The repertoire holds approximately 31,000 clones, with less than 85% as singletons.

The chain employs TRBV6-5 and TRBJ2-1; D is unclear. This sequence was found in a human donor who received a COVID-19 vaccine. Here the sequenced sample was CD4+ T cells from PBMCs cultured without peptide, taken before COVID-19 vaccination. The CDR3 loop is CASMGARTLNEQFF. DNA of the CDR3: TGTGCCAGCATGGGTGCCAGGACGCTCAATGAGCAGTTCTTC.